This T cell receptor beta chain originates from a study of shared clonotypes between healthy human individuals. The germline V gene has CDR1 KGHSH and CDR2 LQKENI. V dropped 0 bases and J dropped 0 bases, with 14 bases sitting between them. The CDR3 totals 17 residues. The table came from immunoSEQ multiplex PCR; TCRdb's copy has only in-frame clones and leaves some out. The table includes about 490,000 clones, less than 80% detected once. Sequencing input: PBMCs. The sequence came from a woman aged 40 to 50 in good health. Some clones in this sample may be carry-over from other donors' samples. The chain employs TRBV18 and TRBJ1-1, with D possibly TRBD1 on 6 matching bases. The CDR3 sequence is CASSPPGAGIMNTEAFF. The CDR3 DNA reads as TGTGCCAGCTCACCACCGGGGGCAGGGATTATGAACACTGAAGCTTTCTTT.